This is a list of T cell receptor beta chains from one sample in a study of breast tumors, draining lymph nodes, adjacent tissues. MiXCR, applied by TCRdb to the multiplex PCR reads, yields one record per CDR3 protein. The table records about 180,000 distinct CDR3 sequences, roughly 30% of them present only once. Sequences were obtained from axillary lymph node tissue. Source of these receptors: a female donor with breast cancer. Some clones in this sample may be carry-over from other donors' samples. CDR3s include the opening cysteine and the closing phenylalanine or tryptophan. Fields, in order: V gene, D gene, J gene, clone size, CDR3 DNA, CDR3 protein. The D gene is left open where the match is weak. Rows may omit the clone size; those that give it use once, few, many or a size class.

v_gene: TRBV29-1; d_gene: TRBD2; j_gene: TRBJ2-1; abundance: NA; CDR3nt: TGCAGCAGAGCTAGCGGGAGTTACAATGAGCAGTTCTTC; CDR3aa: CSRASGSYNEQFF
v_gene: TRBV4-2; d_gene: NA; j_gene: TRBJ2-7; abundance: many; CDR3nt: TGTGCCAGCAGCCAAGCAGGAGGTGGGGACGAGCAGTACTTC; CDR3aa: CASSQAGGGDEQYF
v_gene: TRBV5-1; d_gene: NA; j_gene: TRBJ1-3; abundance: few; CDR3nt: TGCGCCAGCAGCGTGGGGGCTCGGACGTTC; CDR3aa: CASSVGARTF
v_gene: TRBV5-1; d_gene: NA; j_gene: TRBJ2-7; abundance: many; CDR3nt: TGCGCCAGCAGCTTGGGAGGGGATACCTCCTACGAGCAGTACTTC; CDR3aa: CASSLGGDTSYEQYF
v_gene: TRBV5-8; d_gene: NA; j_gene: TRBJ2-1; abundance: once; CDR3nt: TGTGCCAGCAGCTTGAGAGGGGCGGCCCCCTACAATGAGCAGTTCTTC; CDR3aa: CASSLRGAAPYNEQFF
v_gene: TRBV6-2/TRBV6-3; d_gene: NA; j_gene: TRBJ2-1; abundance: NA; CDR3nt: TGTGCCAGCAGTCACTCCTTTGCGGGGAGCTCCTACAATGAGCAGTTCTTC; CDR3aa: CASSHSFAGSSYNEQFF
v_gene: TRBV20-1; d_gene: NA; j_gene: TRBJ2-7; abundance: many; CDR3nt: TGCAGTGCTGTTGACAGGAGAGCCACCTACGAGCAGTACTTC; CDR3aa: CSAVDRRATYEQYF
v_gene: TRBV9; d_gene: NA; j_gene: TRBJ2-2; abundance: NA; CDR3nt: TGTGCCAGCAGCGTAGAGGTGGGGGCCCGCACCGGGGAGCCGTTTTTT; CDR3aa: CASSVEVGARTGEPFF
v_gene: TRBV24-1; d_gene: TRBD2; j_gene: TRBJ2-3; abundance: NA; CDR3nt: TGTGCCACCAGTGCTAGAGAGGGGAGGGGAACAGATACGCAGTATTTT; CDR3aa: CATSAREGRGTDTQYF
v_gene: TRBV20-1; d_gene: NA; j_gene: TRBJ1-3; abundance: NA; CDR3nt: TGCAGTGCTAGAGATCTCACCCAGGGATGGCGGGGATCTGGAAACACCATATATTTT; CDR3aa: CSARDLTQGWRGSGNTIYF
v_gene: TRBV6-5; d_gene: NA; j_gene: TRBJ1-1; abundance: NA; CDR3nt: TGTGCCAGCAGTACCCTAGGGGGTTCCACTGAAGCTTTCTTT; CDR3aa: CASSTLGGSTEAFF
v_gene: TRBV12-3/TRBV12-4; d_gene: NA; j_gene: TRBJ1-5; abundance: many; CDR3nt: TGTGCCAGCAGTTTTGGGGAATCGTGGGATAGCAATCAGCCCCAGCATTTT; CDR3aa: CASSFGESWDSNQPQHF
v_gene: TRBV6-6; d_gene: NA; j_gene: TRBJ2-5; abundance: many; CDR3nt: TGTGCCAGCAGTTACGGACAGTTCCAAGAGACCCAGTACTTC; CDR3aa: CASSYGQFQETQYF
v_gene: TRBV7-9; d_gene: NA; j_gene: TRBJ1-1; abundance: NA; CDR3nt: TGTGCCAGCAGCTTACCCCAGGGGAAGAACACTGAAGCTTTCTTT; CDR3aa: CASSLPQGKNTEAFF
v_gene: TRBV13; d_gene: NA; j_gene: TRBJ1-2; abundance: few; CDR3nt: TGTGCCAGCAGCTTGTTAACCGGGAGCCCGGGAGGCTACACCTTC; CDR3aa: CASSLLTGSPGGYTF
v_gene: TRBV12-3/TRBV12-4; d_gene: NA; j_gene: TRBJ1-2; abundance: many; CDR3nt: TGTGCCAGCAGTTTCTCAGGGGCCTATGGCTACACCTTC; CDR3aa: CASSFSGAYGYTF
v_gene: TRBV5-4; d_gene: NA; j_gene: TRBJ2-2; abundance: many; CDR3nt: TGTGCCAGCAGCCGCACACGCGCCACCGGGGAGCTGTTTTTT; CDR3aa: CASSRTRATGELFF
v_gene: TRBV24-1; d_gene: NA; j_gene: TRBJ2-5; abundance: once; CDR3nt: TGTGCCACCAGTGATTTGCATAGCAATCAGCCCCTACGAGCGGGTGAAGAGACCCAGTACTTC; CDR3aa: CATSDLHSNQPLRAGEETQYF
v_gene: TRBV29-1; d_gene: NA; j_gene: TRBJ2-3; abundance: many; CDR3nt: TGCAGCGCCCTTTATTTGGCAGATACGCAGTATTTT; CDR3aa: CSALYLADTQYF
v_gene: TRBV20-1; d_gene: TRBD1; j_gene: TRBJ2-7; abundance: many; CDR3nt: TGCAGTGCTAGTAAGGGACAGGGCCCCTACGAGCAGTACTTC; CDR3aa: CSASKGQGPYEQYF
v_gene: TRBV6-5; d_gene: NA; j_gene: TRBJ1-4; abundance: many; CDR3nt: TGTGCCAGCAAAACCGGTAGCCGAAGCGGAAAACTGTTTTTT; CDR3aa: CASKTGSRSGKLFF
v_gene: TRBV20-1; d_gene: NA; j_gene: TRBJ1-2; abundance: NA; CDR3nt: TGCAGTGCTAGAGAACGGGGGTGGGGCTTCACCTTC; CDR3aa: CSARERGWGFTF
v_gene: TRBV19; d_gene: NA; j_gene: TRBJ1-3; abundance: many; CDR3nt: TGTGCCAGTCGGGGAAACACCATATATTTT; CDR3aa: CASRGNTIYF
v_gene: TRBV6-5; d_gene: NA; j_gene: TRBJ2-6; abundance: NA; CDR3nt: TGTGCCAGCAGTAATTGGGACGGTGGGGCCAACGTCCTGACTTTC; CDR3aa: CASSNWDGGANVLTF
v_gene: TRBV7-2; d_gene: TRBD2; j_gene: TRBJ2-1; abundance: many; CDR3nt: TGTGCCAGCAGCTTAGTGCGGGAGATCAATGAGCAGTTCTTC; CDR3aa: CASSLVREINEQFF
v_gene: TRBV10-3; d_gene: TRBD2; j_gene: TRBJ2-1; abundance: many; CDR3nt: TGTGCCATCAGGAAAACGCGGGGGGGGTCCGGGCATGAGCAGTTCTTC; CDR3aa: CAIRKTRGGSGHEQFF
v_gene: TRBV9; d_gene: NA; j_gene: TRBJ2-3; abundance: many; CDR3nt: TGTGCCAGCAGCGTAGGAGTAGGCGACGTACAAATCACAGATACGCAGTATTTT; CDR3aa: CASSVGVGDVQITDTQYF